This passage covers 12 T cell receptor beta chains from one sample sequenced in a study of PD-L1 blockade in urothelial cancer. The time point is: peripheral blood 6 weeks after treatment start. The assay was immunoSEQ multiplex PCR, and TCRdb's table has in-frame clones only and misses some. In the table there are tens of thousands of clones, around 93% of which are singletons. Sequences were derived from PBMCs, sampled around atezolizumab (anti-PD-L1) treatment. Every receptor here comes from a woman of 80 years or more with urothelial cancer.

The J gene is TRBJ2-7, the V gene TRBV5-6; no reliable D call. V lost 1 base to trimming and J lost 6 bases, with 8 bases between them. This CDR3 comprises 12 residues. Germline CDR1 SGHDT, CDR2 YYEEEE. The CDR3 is CASSLSTGEQYF. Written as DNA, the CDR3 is TGTGCCAGCAGCTTGTCCACGGGCGAGCAGTACTTC.

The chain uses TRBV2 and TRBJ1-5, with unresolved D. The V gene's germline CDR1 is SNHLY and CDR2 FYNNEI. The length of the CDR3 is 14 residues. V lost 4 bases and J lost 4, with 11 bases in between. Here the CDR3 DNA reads TGTGCCAGCAGTGGAGGGTTATCAAATCAGCCCCAGCATTTT. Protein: CASSGGLSNQPQHF.

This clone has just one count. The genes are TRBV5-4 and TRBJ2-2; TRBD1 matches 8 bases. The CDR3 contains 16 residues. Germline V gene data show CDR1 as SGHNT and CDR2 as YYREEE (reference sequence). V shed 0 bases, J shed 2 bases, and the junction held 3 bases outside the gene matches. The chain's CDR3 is CASSLGTGINTGELFF. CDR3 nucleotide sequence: TGTGCCAGCAGCTTGGGGACAGGGATCAACACCGGGGAGCTGTTTTTT.

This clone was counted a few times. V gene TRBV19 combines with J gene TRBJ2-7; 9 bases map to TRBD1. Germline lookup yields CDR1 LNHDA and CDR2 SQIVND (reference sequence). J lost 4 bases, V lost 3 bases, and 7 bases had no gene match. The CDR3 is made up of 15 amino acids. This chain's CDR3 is CASSIPNRGLYEQYF. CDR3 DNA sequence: TGTGCCAGTAGTATCCCCAACAGGGGGCTATACGAGCAGTACTTC.

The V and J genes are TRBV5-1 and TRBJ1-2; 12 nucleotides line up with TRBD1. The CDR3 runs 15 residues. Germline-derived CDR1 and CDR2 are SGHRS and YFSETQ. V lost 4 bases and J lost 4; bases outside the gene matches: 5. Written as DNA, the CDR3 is TGCGCCAGCAGCCAACCGGGACAGGGGGCCTATGGCTACACCTTC. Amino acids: CASSQPGQGAYGYTF.

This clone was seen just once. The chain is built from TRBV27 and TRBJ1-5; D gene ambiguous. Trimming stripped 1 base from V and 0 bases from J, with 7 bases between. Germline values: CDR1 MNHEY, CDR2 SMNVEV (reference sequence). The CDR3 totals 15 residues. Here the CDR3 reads CASSLLSVSNQPQHF. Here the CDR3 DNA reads TGTGCCAGCAGTTTATTGTCGGTTAGCAATCAGCCCCAGCATTTT.

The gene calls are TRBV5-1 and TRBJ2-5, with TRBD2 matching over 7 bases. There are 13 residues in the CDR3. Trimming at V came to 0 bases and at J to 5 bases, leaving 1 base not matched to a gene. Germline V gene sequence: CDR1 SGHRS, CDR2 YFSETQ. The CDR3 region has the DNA TGCGCCAGCAGCTTGGAGGGAGGGGAGACCCAGTACTTC. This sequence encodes CASSLEGGETQYF. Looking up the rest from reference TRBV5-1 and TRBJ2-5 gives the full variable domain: KAGVTQTPRYLIKTRGQQVTLSCSPISGHRSVSWYQQTPGQGLQFLFEYFSETQRNKGNFPGRFSGRQFSNSRSEMNVSTLELGDSALYLCASSLEGGETQYFGPGTRLLVL.

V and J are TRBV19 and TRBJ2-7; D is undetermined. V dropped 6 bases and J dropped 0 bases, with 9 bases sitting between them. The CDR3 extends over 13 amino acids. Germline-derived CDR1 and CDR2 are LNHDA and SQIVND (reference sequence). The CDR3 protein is CASSNQASYEQYF. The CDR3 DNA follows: TGTGCCAGTAGCAACCAGGCCTCCTACGAGCAGTACTTC.

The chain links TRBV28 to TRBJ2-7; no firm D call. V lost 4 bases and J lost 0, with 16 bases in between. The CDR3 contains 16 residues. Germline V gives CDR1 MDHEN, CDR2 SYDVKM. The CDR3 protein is CASSSEKLLSSYEQYF. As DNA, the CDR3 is TGTGCCAGCAGTTCCGAAAAGTTGTTGAGCTCCTACGAGCAGTACTTC.

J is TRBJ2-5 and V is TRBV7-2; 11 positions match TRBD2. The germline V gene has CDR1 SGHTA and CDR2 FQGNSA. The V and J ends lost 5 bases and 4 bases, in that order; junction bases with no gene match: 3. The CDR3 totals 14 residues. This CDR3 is CASSLGLAGETQYF. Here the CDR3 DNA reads TGTGCCAGCAGCCTTGGACTAGCGGGAGAGACCCAGTACTTC.

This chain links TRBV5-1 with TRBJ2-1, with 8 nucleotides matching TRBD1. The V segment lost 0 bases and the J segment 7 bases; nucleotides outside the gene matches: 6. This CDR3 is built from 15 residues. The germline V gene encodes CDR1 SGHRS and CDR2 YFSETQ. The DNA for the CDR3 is TGCGCCAGCAGCTTGGTGGCGGACAGGGAAAATGAGCAGTTCTTC. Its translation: CASSLVADRENEQFF.

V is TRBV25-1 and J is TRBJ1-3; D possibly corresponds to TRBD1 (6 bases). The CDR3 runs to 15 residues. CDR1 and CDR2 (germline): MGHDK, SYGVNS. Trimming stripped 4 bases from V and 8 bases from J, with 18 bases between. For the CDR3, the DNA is TGTGCCAGCAGTGCACCGCCACAGGGTGCGGACACCATATATTTT. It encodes CASSAPPQGADTIYF. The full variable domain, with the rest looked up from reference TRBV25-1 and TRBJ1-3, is EADIYQTPRYLVIGTGKKITLECSQTMGHDKMYWYQQDPGMELHLIHYSYGVNSTEKGDLSSESTVSRIRTEHFPLTLESARPSHTSQYLCASSAPPQGADTIYFGEGSWLTVV.